Each of the 23 T cell receptor beta chains below was sequenced from the same sample in a study of cytomegalovirus exposure and HLA in healthy donors. PCR involved 60 Vbeta and 13 Jbeta primers. Clones were sequenced by immunoSEQ multiplex PCR, and TCRdb holds only the in-frame ones, with some missing. This table has about 210,000 clones, approximately 79% appearing once. The sequenced sample was PBMCs. The receptors come from a male donor in good health and CMV-seronegative.

The rearrangement joins TRBV7-2 to TRBJ2-7; 13 positions match TRBD2. The CDR3 has 15 residues. The germline CDR1 and CDR2 sequences are SGHTA and FQGNSA. The trim removed 3 bases at V and 9 bases at J, leaving 8 bases unmatched. The chain's CDR3 is CASSFRLAGGSGQYF. The CDR3 nucleotides read TGTGCCAGCAGCTTCCGACTAGCGGGAGGTTCCGGGCAGTACTTC.

This clone was seen a single time. The gene calls are TRBV23-1 and TRBJ2-3, with 9 nucleotides matching TRBD1. TRBV23-1 is labeled an ORF, and its function is uncertain. The CDR3 totals 15 residues. J gave up 10 bases and V 7 bases, and 15 bases lay outside the gene matches. The CDR3 DNA reads TGCGCCAGCACCCCGGACAGGGGCCGTTTTCCCGCGCAGTATTTT. Translated, it gives CASTPDRGRFPAQYF.

The chain couples TRBV7-9 to TRBJ1-3; D perhaps matches TRBD1 (5 bases). CDR3 size: 15 residues. V lost 1 base and J 4 bases, leaving 11 bases between the germline ends. Germline V gives CDR1 SEHNR, CDR2 FQNEAQ (reference sequence). The CDR3 DNA sequence: TGTGCCAGCAGCTTAGGCCAGGGTGACGGAAACACCATATATTTT. Its translation is CASSLGQGDGNTIYF. Full variable domain (remainder filled in from reference TRBV7-9 and TRBJ1-3): DTGVSQNPRHKITKRGQNVTFRCDPISEHNRLYWYRQTLGQGPEFLTYFQNEAQLEKSRLLSDRFSAERPKGSFSTLEIQRTEQGDSAMYLCASSLGQGDGNTIYFGEGSWLTVV.

The rearrangement links TRBV28 to TRBJ2-7; D call uncertain. This CDR3 contains 11 residues. The germline V and J ends were trimmed by 6 bases and 5 bases, with 8 bases remaining between them. The germline V gene encodes CDR1 MDHEN and CDR2 SYDVKM. CDR3 region: CASREEDEQYF. The CDR3 DNA reads as TGTGCCAGCAGAGAAGAGGACGAGCAGTACTTC. Full variable domain (outside the CDR3, taken from reference TRBV28 and TRBJ2-7): DVKVTQSSRYLVKRTGEKVFLECVQDMDHENMFWYRQDPGLGLRLIYFSYDVKMKEKGDIPEGYSVSREKKERFSLILESASTNQTSMYLCASREEDEQYFGPGTRLTVT.

This clone has just one count. This chain links TRBV7-3 with TRBJ2-5, with D tentatively TRBD2 (7 bases). The CDR3 consists of 15 residues. The V gene's germline CDR1 is SGHTA and CDR2 FQGTGA. Trimming removed 2 bases at V and 4 bases at J, with 14 bases between. Here the CDR3 reads CASSLGGGLSETQYF. For the CDR3, the DNA is TGTGCCAGCAGCTTAGGGGGGGGGCTCTCAGAGACCCAGTACTTC.

This clone was recorded only once. The rearrangement joins TRBV6-5 to TRBJ1-1; unclear D gene. The CDR3 sequence is 16 residues long. The V and J ends lost 2 bases and 3 bases respectively, with 16 bases between them. Germline V gives CDR1 MNHEY, CDR2 SVGAGI. This CDR3 is CASSYLITNTHTEAFF. In DNA form, the CDR3 reads TGTGCCAGCAGTTACCTAATTACCAATACTCACACTGAAGCTTTCTTT.

The table lists this clone with a few counts. The V call is TRBV6-6, the J call TRBJ2-7, with D possibly matching TRBD2 (5 bases). Germline CDR1 reads MNHNY; CDR2 reads SVGAGI (reference sequence). The CDR3 contains 15 residues. The V gene lost 7 bases and the J gene lost 3 bases, with 19 bases spanning the gap. The CDR3 here is CASTPGTEGIYEQYF. For the CDR3, the DNA is TGTGCCAGCACCCCTGGCACCGAGGGAATCTACGAGCAGTACTTC.

This clone has more than one count but fewer than ten. The chain couples TRBV7-2 to TRBJ2-5, with D perhaps matching TRBD2 (6 bases). CDR3 length equals 14 residues. V lost 5 bases to trimming and J lost 5 bases, with 15 bases between them. Germline CDR1 reads SGHTA; CDR2 reads FQGNSA. CDR3 in DNA: TGTGCCAGCAGCCCGGGGACTGGGGGGGAGACCCAGTACTTC. Translating it yields CASSPGTGGETQYF.

This clone was recorded once. The rearrangement joins TRBV27 to TRBJ2-7, with 13 bases lining up with TRBD2. CDR1 is MNHEY and CDR2 is SMNVEV in the germline V gene (reference sequence). Trimming cost V 4 bases and J 6 bases; bases outside gene matches: 6. The CDR3 consists of 15 residues. The CDR3 sequence: CASSSLAGGLGEQYF. The CDR3 nucleotides are TGTGCCAGCAGTTCACTAGCGGGGGGGCTCGGCGAGCAGTACTTC.

This chain uses TRBV4-3 with TRBJ2-7, with 11 bases lining up with TRBD2. The germline gives CDR1 LGHNA, CDR2 YSLEER. The CDR3 covers 18 residues. Trimming took 4 bases from V and 2 from J; bases not matched to a gene: 13. The CDR3 coding sequence is TGCGCCAGCAGCCGCTCTCGGGTGGGGACTAGCGGTCCCTACGAGCAGTACTTC. Its protein product is CASSRSRVGTSGPYEQYF.

The CDR3 DNA follows: TGTGCCAGCGGGACAGGGCAGACGAGCTCTGGAAACACCATATATTTT. Amino acids: CASGTGQTSSGNTIYF. V usage is TRBV14 and J usage is TRBJ1-3, with 9 bases fitting TRBD1. V was pared by 8 bases and J by 0 bases, with 8 bases of the junction left unmatched. The CDR3 totals 16 residues. CDR1 is SGHDN, CDR2 FVKESK, per germline.

This clone was detected only a few times. V gene TRBV9 combines with J gene TRBJ2-7, with 10 bases matching TRBD1. The CDR3 runs 15 residues. Germline values: CDR1 SGDLS, CDR2 YYNGEE. Trimming took 0 bases from V and 2 from J; bases not matched to a gene: 2. The CDR3 reads CASSVEGQGAYEQYF. DNA for the CDR3: TGTGCCAGCAGCGTAGAAGGACAGGGGGCCTACGAGCAGTACTTC. The whole variable domain, filled in from reference TRBV9 and TRBJ2-7, reads DSGVTQTPKHLITATGQRVTLRCSPRSGDLSVYWYQQSLDQGLQFLIQYYNGEERAKGNILERFSAQQFPDLHSELNLSSLELGDSALYFCASSVEGQGAYEQYFGPGTRLTVT.

The gene calls are TRBV5-4 and TRBJ2-2, with 8 bases fitting TRBD1. The length of the CDR3 is 15 residues. Trimming removed 4 bases from V and 6 bases from J; junction bases left unmatched: 8. The germline V gene encodes CDR1 SGHNT and CDR2 YYREEE (reference sequence). CDR3 nucleotides: TGTGCCAGCAGCCCCCCCCAGGGGGCGTCCGGGGAGCTGTTTTTT. This codes for CASSPPQGASGELFF. Full variable domain (remainder filled in from reference TRBV5-4 and TRBJ2-2): ETGVTQSPTHLIKTRGQQVTLRCSSQSGHNTVSWYQQALGQGPQFIFQYYREEENGRGNFPPRFSGLQFPNYSSELNVNALELDDSALYLCASSPPQGASGELFFGEGSRLTVL.

The V and J genes are TRBV5-1 and TRBJ1-1; TRBD1 matches at 10 bases. The germline gives CDR1 SGHRS, CDR2 YFSETQ. The trim removed 4 bases at V and 3 bases at J, leaving 6 bases unmatched. This CDR3 spans 15 amino acids. The CDR3: CASSPFGQGDTEAFF. The CDR3 DNA reads TGCGCCAGCAGCCCCTTCGGACAGGGGGACACTGAAGCTTTCTTT.

This rearrangement joins TRBV4-2 to TRBJ1-5; tentatively, D is TRBD1 (5 bases). CDR1 LGHNA and CDR2 YNFKEQ come from the germline V gene. There are 18 residues in the CDR3. Trimming pared 1 base from V and 0 bases from J, leaving 16 bases between. This chain's CDR3 is CASSQGGRRPDSNQPQHF. For the CDR3, the DNA is TGTGCCAGCAGCCAAGGGGGCAGGCGACCAGATAGCAATCAGCCCCAGCATTTT.

This clone is a singleton in its sample. The chain employs TRBV2 and TRBJ1-1; 7 nucleotides agree with TRBD1. CDR3 size: 14 residues. Germline CDR1 reads SNHLY; CDR2 reads FYNNEI. The trim removed 4 bases at V and 0 bases at J, leaving 2 bases unmatched. CDR3 sequence: CASSADRLNTEAFF. The CDR3 DNA follows: TGTGCCAGCAGTGCGGACAGGTTGAACACTGAAGCTTTCTTT. Using reference TRBV2 and TRBJ1-1 for the parts outside the CDR3, the full variable domain is EPEVTQTPSHQVTQMGQEVILRCVPISNHLYFYWYRQILGQKVEFLVSFYNNEISEKSEIFDDQFSVERPDGSNFTLKIRSTKLEDSAMYFCASSADRLNTEAFFGQGTRLTVV.

The sample holds a few counts of this clone. The chain carries TRBV5-1 and TRBJ1-2; D is unresolved. This CDR3 has 12 residues. CDR1 is SGHRS, CDR2 YFSETQ, per germline. Trimming cost V 5 bases and J 4 bases, with 9 bases left between them. CDR3: CASRKEGYGYTF. CDR3 coding DNA: TGCGCCAGCAGGAAAGAGGGCTATGGCTACACCTTC.

This rearrangement joins TRBV27 to TRBJ2-5; 7 bases fit TRBD1. The J call is in doubt because the DNA end fits TRBJ2-7 better. CDR1 is MNHEY and CDR2 is SMNVEV in the germline V gene (reference sequence). The CDR3 has 15 amino acids. The CDR3 DNA reads as TGTGCCAGCAGTTTTGTGACAGGGATTGCCTACGAGCAGTACTTC. Its translation is CASSFVTGIAYEQYF.

This chain links TRBV5-6 with TRBJ2-3, with D hard to call. The CDR3 length is 14 residues. Germline V lookup: CDR1 SGHDT, CDR2 YYEEEE. V lost 4 bases, J lost 4 bases, and 13 bases lay in between. The CDR3 region is CASSVVRYADTQYF. In nucleotides, the CDR3 is TGTGCCAGCAGCGTGGTGAGGTACGCAGATACGCAGTATTTT. Variable domain in full (rest from reference TRBV5-6 and TRBJ2-3): DAGVTQSPTHLIKTRGQQVTLRCSPKSGHDTVSWYQQALGQGPQFIFQYYEEEERQRGNFPDRFSGHQFPNYSSELNVNALLLGDSALYLCASSVVRYADTQYFGPGTRLTVL.

The sample holds one count of this clone. The chain has TRBV9 and TRBJ2-5; 14 bases map to TRBD2. With 4 bases clipped from V and 3 bases from J, the junction kept 8 bases outside the gene matches. The CDR3 loop spans 17 amino acids. CDR1 is SGDLS and CDR2 is YYNGEE in the germline V gene. The CDR3 reads CASSPGLAGVTKETQYF. The CDR3 DNA is TGTGCCAGCAGCCCGGGACTAGCGGGGGTCACAAAAGAGACCCAGTACTTC.

This clone was detected only once. The chain combines TRBV7-2 with TRBJ2-1, with 8 bases aligning to TRBD1. The germline gives CDR1 SGHTA, CDR2 FQGNSA. Trimming removed 2 bases from V and 3 bases from J; junction bases left unmatched: 12. The CDR3 extends over 18 amino acids. In DNA, the CDR3 is TGTGCCAGCAGCTTATGGCCAACCGGGACAGGAGGCTACAATGAGCAGTTCTTC. Encoded protein: CASSLWPTGTGGYNEQFF. The complete variable domain, with remaining parts taken from reference TRBV7-2 and TRBJ2-1, reads GAGVSQSPSNKVTEKGKDVELRCDPISGHTALYWYRQSLGQGLEFLIYFQGNSAPDKSGLPSDRFSAERTGGSVSTLTIQRTQQEDSAVYLCASSLWPTGTGGYNEQFFGPGTRLTVL.

The chain is built from TRBV9 and TRBJ2-1; the D gene is possibly TRBD1 (6 bases). The V gene lost 3 bases and the J gene lost 5 bases, with 12 bases spanning the gap. CDR3 length equals 14 residues. Germline V gene sequence: CDR1 SGDLS, CDR2 YYNGEE. CDR3 amino acids: CASSAEDRNNEQFF. CDR3 nucleotides: TGTGCCAGCAGCGCGGAGGACAGAAACAATGAGCAGTTCTTC.

The rearrangement uses TRBV30 and TRBJ2-2; the match to TRBD1 covers 12 bases. V shed 4 bases and J 7 bases; nucleotides not matched to a gene: 7. The CDR3 is made up of 15 amino acids. Germline V gene sequence: CDR1 GTSNPN, CDR2 SVGIG (reference sequence). The CDR3 protein is CAWTPGQGAGGELFF. The CDR3 DNA follows: TGTGCCTGGACGCCGGGACAGGGGGCTGGCGGGGAGCTGTTTTTT.